These T cell receptor beta chains were read from a single sample in a study of blood T cell repertoires in COVID-19. Repertoires were generated with immunoSEQ multiplex PCR, while TCRdb's copy carries only in-frame clones and drops some. Among 200,000 to 250,000 clones listed, 85% were seen once. The sequencing input was peripheral blood. All receptors come from a woman in her 70s with COVID-19, enrolled during active disease. Each CDR3 is given with its conserved first and last residue. Rows give clone size only sometimes, using once, few, many, or a class for an expanded clone.

v_gene	abundance	CDR3aa
TRBV2	NA	CASSDGGFAYEQYF
TRBV6-1	NA	CASSEVRTAVKNIQYF
TRBV6-6	NA	CASSSRSSSYNEQFF
TRBV6-2/TRBV6-3	NA	CASSIRDRILMNTEAFF
TRBV7-2	once	CASSPRTSGQETQYF
TRBV6-5	NA	CASTEGTGEAFF
TRBV19	NA	CASSNHRDLNQPQHF
TRBV9	NA	CASSLRTSGGSGELFF
TRBV29-1	NA	CSVEGPLAGVDTQYF
TRBV28	NA	CASSSGGPPKPQHF
TRBV27	many	CASSPGWSLNEQYF
TRBV6-5	NA	CASSIGTSADTQYF
TRBV4-1	once	CASRGTGGGKETQYF
TRBV3-1/TRBV3-2	NA	CASSQDSGTGVYEQYF
TRBV5-8	once	CASSPRTSGENEQFF
TRBV12-3/TRBV12-4	NA	CASSFQGRYGYTF
TRBV27	NA	CASSSRDRRLGDYGYTF
TRBV6-4	NA	CASSESLNQPQHF
TRBV7-8	NA	CASSLEGQGYGYTF
TRBV28	NA	CASSFGGQETQYF
TRBV7-9	NA	CASSFSESYEQYF
TRBV5-6	NA	CASSFRGYSNQPQHF
TRBV6-5	NA	CASKTAQETQYF
TRBV6-2/TRBV6-3	NA	CASSSAGYEQYF
TRBV2	NA	CASSVRSNTEAFF
TRBV7-8	NA	CASRPTEYQETQYF
TRBV18	NA	CASSSRDRPRVEAFF
TRBV7-3	NA	CASSSTLRGTDTQYF
TRBV19	once	CASIKRGDGGNTIYF
TRBV9	NA	CASSEGLATSYEQYF
TRBV30	NA	CAWSRTSGRSDTQYF
TRBV5-1	NA	CASQLDTFQETQYF
TRBV7-2	once	CASSLAQDQPQHF
TRBV5-6	NA	CASSLDGTGEETQYF
TRBV5-8	NA	CASSHTGVNSPLHF
TRBV12-5	NA	CASGLDPSTGGLAALYEQYF
TRBV6-1	NA	CASSDSGTVYGYTF
TRBV27	NA	CASSLGTGNYGYTF
TRBV19	once	CASSAYYGTGNQPQHF
TRBV6-6	once	CASSYSGTSTDTQYF
TRBV12-3/TRBV12-4	few	CASSLTGVTIYF
TRBV29-1	NA	CSVVIPGKGQFF
TRBV7-2	NA	CASSLVGGGAREKLFF
TRBV6-2/TRBV6-3	NA	CASSPRTGRNRYGYTF
TRBV18	NA	CASSPGQGGPNTEAFF